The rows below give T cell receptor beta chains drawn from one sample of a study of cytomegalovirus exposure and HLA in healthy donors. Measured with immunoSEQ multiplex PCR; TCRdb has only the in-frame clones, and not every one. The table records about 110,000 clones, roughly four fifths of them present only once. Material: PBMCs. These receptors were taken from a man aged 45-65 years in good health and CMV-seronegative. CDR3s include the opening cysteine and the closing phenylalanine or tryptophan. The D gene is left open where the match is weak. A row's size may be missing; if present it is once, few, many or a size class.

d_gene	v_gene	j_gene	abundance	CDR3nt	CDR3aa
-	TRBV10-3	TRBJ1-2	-	TGTGCCATCAGTGAGAATATTGCACTGTATGGCTACACCTTC	CAISENIALYGYTF
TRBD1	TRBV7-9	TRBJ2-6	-	TGTGCCAGCAGCCCGCCGGGACAGGGGCTTCCTGGGGCCAACGTCCTGACTTTC	CASSPPGQGLPGANVLTF
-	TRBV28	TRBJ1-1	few	TGTGCCAGCAGCCCTAATCGGAGGGGTGACACTGAAGCTTTCTTT	CASSPNRRGDTEAFF
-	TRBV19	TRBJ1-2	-	TGTGCCAGTAGGACAGTCAACTATGGCTACACCTTC	CASRTVNYGYTF
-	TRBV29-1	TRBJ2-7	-	TGCAGCGTTATACCAGTTTCGACCTACGAGCAGTACTTC	CSVIPVSTYEQYF
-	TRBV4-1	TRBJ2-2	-	TGCGCCAGCAGCCAGGACCTACTGAAAGCGGCGGTCGGGGGGCTGTTTTTT	CASSQDLLKAAVGGLFF
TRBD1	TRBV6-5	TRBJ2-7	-	TGTGCCAGCAGTAAAAGTAGACAGGGATCCTACGAGCAGTACTTC	CASSKSRQGSYEQYF
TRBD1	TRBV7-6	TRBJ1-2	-	TGTGCCAGCAGCCCCATCTTAAGAGACAGGGGGATAGGTGGCTACACCTTC	CASSPILRDRGIGGYTF
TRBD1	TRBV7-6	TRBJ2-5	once	TGTGCCAGCAGCCAGTTGACAGGGCAAGAGACCCAGTACTTC	CASSQLTGQETQYF
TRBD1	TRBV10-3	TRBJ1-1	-	TGTGCCATCAGTCCTAGTCCCGGGACAGGGTCCGACACTGAAGCTTTCTTT	CAISPSPGTGSDTEAFF